Shown below are 28 T cell receptor beta chains from a single sample sequenced in a study of T-cell reconstitution after alpha-beta-depleted transplantation in children. Construction of the TCRbeta library involved unique molecular identifiers. TCRdb reprocessed the PCR reads with MiXCR, giving one entry per CDR3 protein. The table has about 240,000 distinct CDR3 sequences, around 12% seen once. The sequencing used PBMCs from the stem cell graft donor, collected from the stem cell graft. All receptors derive from a human donor who donated a stem cell graft to a child with acute lymphoblastic leukemia.

This clonotype was recorded at least ten times. The chain joins TRBV20-1 to TRBJ1-4, with D unclear. Germline V gene sequence: CDR1 DFQATT, CDR2 SNEGSKA (reference sequence). CDR3 length: 12 amino acids. V gave up 7 bases and J gave up 5 bases, with 11 bases separating them. CDR3 nucleotides: TGCAGTGTGGGGAGGAAGAATGAAAAACTGTTTTTT. It is translated as CSVGRKNEKLFF.

This clonotype was seen many times. The rearrangement joins TRBV5-5 to TRBJ1-2; D is possibly TRBD1 (5 bases). The V gene lost 3 bases and the J gene lost 3 bases, with 12 bases spanning the gap. The CDR3 has 14 residues. Germline V gene sequence: CDR1 SGHKS, CDR2 YYEKEE (reference sequence). DNA of the CDR3: TGTGCCAGCAGCTGGACCGGGACGGACTATGGCTACACCTTC. It specifies CASSWTGTDYGYTF.

The chain combines TRBV29-1 with TRBJ2-1; the match to TRBD1 covers 8 bases. Germline V gives CDR1 SQVTM, CDR2 ANQGSEA. The ends lost 1 base at V and 1 base at J; junction bases unmatched: 6. CDR3 length: 16 amino acids. Here the CDR3 reads CSVEAQGAGSYNEQFF. CDR3 bases: TGCAGCGTTGAAGCCCAGGGGGCAGGGTCCTACAATGAGCAGTTCTTC.

This clonotype was detected only a few times. The chain couples TRBV12-3 or TRBV12-4 to TRBJ2-1, with TRBD2 matching 9 bases. V was clipped by 3 bases and J by 0 bases; unmatched bases: 3. The CDR3 is made up of 16 amino acids. CDR3 residues: CASSFGSGSSYNEQFF. In DNA form, the CDR3 reads TGTGCCAGCAGTTTCGGTAGCGGGAGCTCCTACAATGAGCAGTTCTTC.

This clonotype was recorded at least ten times. The J gene is TRBJ2-5, the V gene TRBV10-3; 7 nucleotides match TRBD1. Trimming cost V 8 bases and J 2 bases; bases outside gene matches: 2. CDR1 ENHRY and CDR2 SYGVKD come from the germline V gene. The CDR3 is 12 residues long. CDR3 region: CAIQGQQETQYF. CDR3 DNA sequence: TGTGCCATCCAGGGACAGCAAGAGACCCAGTACTTC.

This sequence joins TRBV5-4 and TRBJ2-7; tentatively, D is TRBD2 (6 bases). Germline V gene data show CDR1 as SGHNT and CDR2 as YYREEE (reference sequence). Trimming shortened V by 0 bases and J by 0 bases, and 10 bases separated the two germline ends. This CDR3 comprises 15 residues. The CDR3 DNA sequence: TGTGCCAGCAGCTTGGGCGGGATGAGCTCCTACGAGCAGTACTTC. Protein: CASSLGGMSSYEQYF.

This clonotype was seen at least ten times. The chain joins TRBV20-1 to TRBJ2-7; 7 positions match TRBD1. This CDR3 comprises 13 residues. The J segment lost 1 base and the V segment lost 5 bases, leaving 5 bases of the junction unmatched. CDR1 and CDR2 (germline): DFQATT, SNEGSKA (reference sequence). CDR3 sequence: CSAATGASYEQYF. CDR3 DNA: TGCAGTGCTGCTACAGGGGCGTCCTACGAGCAGTACTTC.

This clonotype was counted ten times or more. The chain recombines TRBV12-3 or TRBV12-4 with TRBJ2-7; maybe TRBD1 (6 bases). This CDR3 spans 15 amino acids. V was pared by 6 bases and J by 1 base, with 16 bases between. CDR3 amino acids: CASSPNQGRSYEQYF. CDR3 in DNA: TGTGCCAGCAGCCCTAACCAGGGGAGATCCTACGAGCAGTACTTC.

The table lists this clonotype with many counts. The chain links TRBV7-2 to TRBJ1-2; D remains ambiguous. Germline loops: CDR1 SGHTA, CDR2 FQGNSA. This CDR3 spans 15 amino acids. V was clipped by 0 bases and J by 7 bases, with 15 bases between them. CDR3 coding DNA: TGTGCCAGCAGCTTAGCTAAGGGCTGGGCGGGTGGCTACACCTTC. Translating it yields CASSLAKGWAGGYTF.

Ten or more counts support this clonotype. Here the CDR3 reads CSVPGSNEQYF. In DNA form, the CDR3 reads TGCAGCGTTCCGGGGTCCAACGAGCAGTACTTC. The chain carries TRBV29-1 and TRBJ2-7; tentatively, D is TRBD2 (5 bases). The germline V gene has CDR1 SQVTM and CDR2 ANQGSEA. V lost 5 bases, J lost 5 bases, and 10 bases lay in between. The CDR3 contains 11 residues.

This clonotype was recorded a few times. The rearrangement joins TRBV19 to TRBJ2-2; possibly TRBD2 for D (5 bases). Looked up from germline, CDR1 is LNHDA and CDR2 is SQIVND (reference sequence). CDR3 length: 16 residues. V lost 3 bases, J lost 0 bases, and 11 bases lay in between. The CDR3 spells CASSIEAETNTGELFF. In nucleotides, the CDR3 is TGTGCCAGTAGTATCGAAGCGGAGACGAACACCGGGGAGCTGTTTTTT.

This clonotype was picked up a small number of times. The chain is built from TRBV20-1 and TRBJ2-7; D uncertain. From germline, CDR1 is DFQATT and CDR2 SNEGSKA (reference sequence). This CDR3 spans 14 amino acids. V was clipped by 6 bases and J by 3 bases, with 18 bases between them. CDR3 protein: CSAPRGRAHYEQYF. Written as DNA, the CDR3 is TGCAGTGCGCCCAGAGGTAGGGCCCACTACGAGCAGTACTTC.

The sample holds many counts of this clonotype. The rearrangement uses TRBV19 and TRBJ2-1; the match to TRBD1 covers 7 bases. CDR3 length: 14 amino acids. V gave up 7 bases and J gave up 0 bases; unmatched junction bases: 3. Germline V gene lookup returns CDR1 LNHDA and CDR2 SQIVND (reference sequence). This chain's CDR3 is CASTRDSSYNEQFF. In DNA form, the CDR3 reads TGTGCCAGTACCCGGGACAGCTCCTACAATGAGCAGTTCTTC.

This clonotype is deemed medium-sized. The V and J genes are TRBV10-3 and TRBJ2-1, with 7 bases lining up with TRBD1. Germline V gene lookup returns CDR1 ENHRY and CDR2 SYGVKD. The trim removed 6 bases at V and 5 bases at J, leaving 19 bases unmatched. The CDR3 runs 18 residues. The CDR3 DNA reads as TGTGCCATCAGCCATCACTCGAGACAGGGTATGCTGGACAATGAGCAGTTCTTC. Translated, it gives CAISHHSRQGMLDNEQFF.

Ten or more counts support this clonotype. The rearrangement links TRBV28 to TRBJ1-2; D is unclear. The CDR3 has 13 amino acids. The V and J ends lost 7 bases and 8 bases respectively, with 17 bases between them. Germline CDR1 reads MDHEN; CDR2 reads SYDVKM. The CDR3 region has the DNA TGTGCCAGCACCACTCTTCACCGGGAGGGCTACACCTTC. It codes for CASTTLHREGYTF.

This clonotype was observed at least ten times. V and J are TRBV7-2 and TRBJ2-5; maybe TRBD1 (7 bases). V was trimmed by 5 bases and J by 4 bases, leaving 20 bases between them. The germline V gene encodes CDR1 SGHTA and CDR2 FQGNSA. CDR3 length: 16 amino acids. The CDR3 sequence is CASSPPGGPAVETQYF. The CDR3 DNA is TGTGCCAGCAGCCCCCCAGGGGGGCCAGCGGTAGAGACCCAGTACTTC.

This clonotype came up many times. The genes are TRBV5-1 and TRBJ2-1; 13 bases map to TRBD2. V trimming: 5 bases; J trimming: 4 bases; junction bases outside the gene matches: 3. Germline V gene sequence: CDR1 SGHRS, CDR2 YFSETQ. The CDR3 runs to 15 residues. The CDR3 DNA reads TGCGCCAGCAGACCGGGACTAGCGGGATACAATGAGCAGTTCTTC. This translates into CASRPGLAGYNEQFF.

V is TRBV29-1 and J is TRBJ2-7; no clear D. V was pared by 2 bases and J by 7 bases, with 9 bases between. The germline CDR1 and CDR2 sequences are SQVTM and ANQGSEA. The CDR3 extends over 11 amino acids. The CDR3 reads CSVEMVGEQYF. The CDR3 DNA sequence: TGCAGCGTTGAAATGGTTGGTGAGCAGTACTTC.

The genes are TRBV11-1 and TRBJ1-5, with D perhaps TRBD1 (6 bases). Germline lookup yields CDR1 SGHAT and CDR2 FQDESV (reference sequence). This CDR3 region has 13 residues. Trimming pared 8 bases from V and 7 bases from J, leaving 15 bases between. The CDR3 loop is CASGGAGRQPQHF. The CDR3 DNA is TGTGCCAGCGGGGGGGCAGGGAGGCAGCCCCAGCATTTT.

There are many counts of this clonotype. The rearrangement joins TRBV10-3 to TRBJ2-7; unclear D gene. V lost 3 bases, J lost 2 bases, and 5 bases lay in between. Per the germline V gene, CDR1 is ENHRY and CDR2 is SYGVKD. The CDR3 sequence is 12 residues long. In DNA, the CDR3 is TGTGCCATCAGTGACGGACCCTACGAGCAGTACTTC. As protein: CAISDGPYEQYF.

The V call is TRBV20-1, the J call TRBJ2-4, with 7 bases that match TRBD1. This CDR3 spans 15 amino acids. J was trimmed by 9 bases and V by 0 bases; bases with no gene match: 11. The germline gives CDR1 DFQATT, CDR2 SNEGSKA (reference sequence). The CDR3 sequence: CSARELTGTVTIQYF. In DNA form, the CDR3 reads TGCAGTGCTAGAGAATTGACAGGGACAGTCACCATTCAGTACTTC.

At least ten counts were recorded for this clonotype. The CDR3 DNA reads TGTGCCAGCCGGACTAGTAGTAACATTCAGTACTTC. Its protein is CASRTSSNIQYF. This chain connects TRBV6-2 or TRBV6-3 to TRBJ2-4; TRBD2 agrees at 7 bases. The CDR3 extends over 12 amino acids. V dropped 8 bases and J dropped 7; count of bases not matched to a gene: 5. Looked up from germline, CDR1 is MNHEY and CDR2 is SVGEGT.

The count of this clonotype is one. The rearrangement joins TRBV10-1 to TRBJ2-5; 8 bases line up with TRBD1. Germline CDR1 WNHNN, CDR2 SYGVQD (reference sequence). The CDR3 extends over 15 amino acids. With V trimmed by 0 bases and J by 4 bases, 4 bases remained unmatched. The CDR3 loop reads CASSESAGQGETQYF. The DNA of the CDR3 is TGCGCCAGCAGTGAGTCAGCTGGACAGGGAGAGACCCAGTACTTC.

This clonotype was observed at least ten times. The V and J genes are TRBV7-9 and TRBJ1-2; D unclear. The CDR3 contains 12 residues. Between the trimmed V and J ends, which lost 5 bases and 9 bases, there was a span of 13 bases. The germline V gene has CDR1 SEHNR and CDR2 FQNEAQ (reference sequence). The CDR3 spells CASSRLDGRYTF. The CDR3, as DNA: TGTGCCAGCAGCCGACTTGACGGACGCTACACCTTC.

This clonotype has a count of ten or more. This chain uses TRBV6-5 with TRBJ1-6, with a tentative D call TRBD1 (5 bases). Looked up from germline, CDR1 is MNHEY and CDR2 is SVGAGI. CDR3 size: 15 residues. V gave up 4 bases and J gave up 7 bases, with 14 bases separating them. CDR3 residues: CASSSQGVSNSPLHF. The CDR3 DNA reads TGTGCCAGCAGTTCGCAGGGAGTTTCAAATTCACCCCTCCACTTT.

This clonotype was counted many times. The CDR3 loop reads CASSETGNLGPQHF. The CDR3 coding sequence is TGTGCCAGCAGTGAGACAGGGAACCTCGGGCCCCAGCATTTT. The rearrangement uses TRBV25-1 and TRBJ1-5; TRBD1 matches at 7 bases. The CDR3 spans 14 residues. The V and J ends lost 3 bases and 9 bases, in that order; junction bases with no gene match: 8. The germline CDR1 and CDR2 sequences are MGHDK and SYGVNS.

The chain employs TRBV7-9 and TRBJ1-2; D is undetermined. The CDR3 has 13 residues. Deletions cut 0 bases from V and 7 bases from J, with 9 bases between. Germline-derived CDR1 and CDR2 are SEHNR and FQNEAQ (reference sequence). The CDR3 sequence is CASSLATIGGYTF. The CDR3, as DNA: TGTGCCAGCAGCTTAGCAACGATCGGTGGCTACACCTTC.

For this clonotype: This may stem from a read error, because a much larger clone lies one nucleotide away. The chain is built from TRBV10-3 and TRBJ2-3; either TRBD1 or TRBD2 may fit D (5 bases each). This CDR3 comprises 13 residues. Germline V gene data show CDR1 as ENHRY and CDR2 as SYGVKD. The CDR3 loop is CTISVVEGDTQYF. CDR3 DNA: TGTACCATCAGTGTCGTTGAGGGGGATACGCAGTATTTT.